The 20 T cell receptor beta chains reported below all come from one sample, sequenced in a study of beta chain features in type 1 diabetes. The isolated RNA, all of it, was reverse transcribed, so expressed TCRB transcripts were what got sequenced. Libraries were prepared by immunoSEQ multiplex PCR; TCRdb keeps only in-frame clonotypes and omits some of them. The sample holds roughly 500,000 clones, about 32% seen once. Input material: naive CD4+ T cells from blood. All receptors come from a young man in good health.

The chain carries TRBV2 and TRBJ2-3; D is tentatively TRBD1 or TRBD2 (5 bases each). Trimming removed 6 bases at V and 7 bases at J, with 8 bases between. The germline CDR1 and CDR2 sequences are SNHLY and FYNNEI. The CDR3 totals 11 residues. The chain's CDR3 is CASRGEYTQYF. CDR3 nucleotides: TGTGCCAGCAGAGGGGAGTATACGCAGTATTTT.

The rearrangement joins TRBV18 to TRBJ2-1, with TRBD2 matching 9 bases. V shed 2 bases and J 9 bases; nucleotides not matched to a gene: 8. Germline V lookup: CDR1 KGHSH, CDR2 LQKENI. CDR3 length: 15 residues. This CDR3 reads CASSPGVAGDGEQFF. CDR3 nucleotide sequence: TGTGCCAGCTCACCAGGGGTAGCGGGAGATGGTGAGCAGTTCTTC. The full variable domain, its missing parts supplied by reference TRBV18 and TRBJ2-1, is NAGVMQNPRHLVRRRGQEARLRCSPMKGHSHVYWYRQLPEEGLKFMVYLQKENIIDESGMPKERFSAEFPKEGPSILRIQQVVRGDSAAYFCASSPGVAGDGEQFFGPGTRLTVL.

The chain combines TRBV11-2 with TRBJ1-3, with TRBD1 matching 8 bases. The CDR3 length is 15 residues. The J segment lost 4 bases and the V segment lost 4 bases, leaving 6 bases of the junction unmatched. Germline V gene lookup returns CDR1 SGHAT and CDR2 FQNNGV. CDR3 amino acids: CASSWTGRPGNTIYF. CDR3 DNA: TGTGCCAGCAGCTGGACAGGGAGGCCCGGAAACACCATATATTTT.

The J gene is TRBJ2-7, the V gene TRBV4-2; 9 nucleotides line up with TRBD2. There are 18 residues in the CDR3. Germline V gene sequence: CDR1 LGHNA, CDR2 YNFKEQ. V shed 2 bases, J shed 4 bases, and the junction held 15 bases outside the gene matches. The CDR3 sequence: CASSQSGGVLAGKYEQYF. As DNA, the CDR3 is TGTGCCAGCAGCCAATCTGGGGGGGTCCTAGCGGGAAAGTACGAGCAGTACTTC.

This clone has only a few counts. This rearrangement joins TRBV7-2 to TRBJ1-2; the D is unclear. Trimming left V 1 base short and J 1 base short, with 10 bases between. Germline CDR1 SGHTA, CDR2 FQGNSA. The CDR3 runs 15 residues. CDR3 coding DNA: TGTGCCAGCAGCTTAGTTTTCTGGGATAACTATGGCTACACCTTC. It specifies CASSLVFWDNYGYTF.

This clone occurred a few times. The gene calls are TRBV18 and TRBJ2-7, with TRBD2 as a possible D gene (7 bases). The CDR3 sequence is 13 residues long. In germline, CDR1 is KGHSH, CDR2 LQKENI. The V end lost 3 bases, the J end lost 5 bases, and 11 bases lay between the germline ends. CDR3 amino acids: CASSPPGGDEQYF. In DNA, the CDR3 is TGTGCCAGCTCACCTCCGGGGGGCGACGAGCAGTACTTC.

This clone was seen a single time. The gene calls are TRBV11-2 and TRBJ2-5; no definite D call. From germline, CDR1 is SGHAT and CDR2 FQNNGV. There are 12 residues in the CDR3. Trimming removed 4 bases at V and 5 bases at J, with 8 bases between. The DNA of the CDR3 is TGTGCCAGCAGCTCGGACCTGGAGACCCAGTACTTC. Translated: CASSSDLETQYF. Filled out from reference TRBV11-2 and TRBJ2-5, the complete variable domain reads EAGVAQSPRYKIIEKRQSVAFWCNPISGHATLYWYQQILGQGPKLLIQFQNNGVVDDSQLPKDRFSAERLKGVDSTLKIQPAKLEDSAVYLCASSSDLETQYFGPGTRLLVL.

This clone was counted only a few times. The chain carries TRBV7-9 and TRBJ2-7; 7 bases are a match to TRBD1. The trim removed 3 bases at V and 0 bases at J, leaving 5 bases unmatched. Germline V lookup: CDR1 SEHNR, CDR2 FQNEAQ (reference sequence). The CDR3 loop spans 15 amino acids. CDR3 bases: TGTGCCAGCAGCTTTACAGGGGTCCCCTCCTACGAGCAGTACTTC. This sequence encodes CASSFTGVPSYEQYF.

The chain recombines TRBV30 with TRBJ1-1, with D unresolved. The CDR3 length is 13 residues. The germline V gene encodes CDR1 GTSNPN and CDR2 SVGIG (reference sequence). Trimming shortened V by 1 base and J by 1 base, and 7 bases separated the two germline ends. DNA of the CDR3: TGTGCCTGGAGTGCCAGCCAGAACACTGAAGCTTTCTTT. This sequence encodes CAWSASQNTEAFF.

This clone appeared a few times. Other DNA sequences in the sample encode the same CDR3. The rearrangement uses TRBV20-1 and TRBJ2-5; D may be TRBD2 (6 bases). The ends were cut back, 3 bases at V and 5 bases at J, with 7 bases in the middle. The germline CDR1 and CDR2 sequences are DFQATT and SNEGSKA (reference sequence). The CDR3 consists of 11 residues. The CDR3 loop reads CSASGGETQYF. The CDR3 DNA is TGCAGTGCTAGTGGGGGGGAGACCCAGTACTTC.

The J gene is TRBJ2-2, the V gene TRBV15; a possible D gene is TRBD2 (5 bases). The germline V gene encodes CDR1 LNHNV and CDR2 YYDKDF (reference sequence). The CDR3 covers 14 residues. Trimming left V 4 bases short and J 3 bases short, with 9 bases between. In DNA, the CDR3 is TGTGCCACCAGCACCCAGCGGTACACCGGGGAGCTGTTTTTT. The encoded protein is CATSTQRYTGELFF.

This chain uses TRBV25-1 with TRBJ2-5, with 7 nucleotides matching TRBD2. In germline, CDR1 is MGHDK, CDR2 SYGVNS. The CDR3 is 16 residues long. J was trimmed by 4 bases and V by 5 bases; bases with no gene match: 13. The CDR3 nucleotides read TGTGCCAGCAGTCCGTACGGGGAGGGTGTTGGAGAGACCCAGTACTTC. Translation gives CASSPYGEGVGETQYF.

The genes are TRBV6-5 and TRBJ2-3; 10 positions match TRBD2. The CDR3 extends over 16 amino acids. The germline V gene encodes CDR1 MNHEY and CDR2 SVGAGI. V trimming: 0 bases; J trimming: 3 bases; junction bases outside the gene matches: 3. Here the CDR3 DNA reads TGTGCCAGCAGTTACTCGAGCGGGAGGGGGACAGATACGCAGTATTTT. The encoded protein is CASSYSSGRGTDTQYF.

There are a few counts of this clone. V usage is TRBV15 and J usage is TRBJ1-4; a weak D match, TRBD1 (6 bases). The germline V gene encodes CDR1 LNHNV and CDR2 YYDKDF (reference sequence). The CDR3 is made up of 16 amino acids. Trimming took off 0 bases at V and 0 bases at J, with 8 bases between the two ends. Written as DNA, the CDR3 is TGTGCCACCAGCAGAGAGCCAGGGGCAACTAATGAAAAACTGTTTTTT. Residues: CATSREPGATNEKLFF.

Turning to this clone: Other DNA sequences from this sample encode an identical CDR3 as well. This chain uses TRBV7-2 with TRBJ2-3; no firm D call. Looked up from germline, CDR1 is SGHTA and CDR2 is FQGNSA. This CDR3 spans 12 amino acids. V was pared by 1 base and J by 8 bases, with 7 bases between. CDR3 loop: CASSLDRSTQYF. The CDR3 DNA is TGTGCCAGCAGCTTAGATCGTAGTACGCAGTATTTT.

On this clone: Different DNA sequences within this sample yield the same CDR3. The V gene is TRBV5-4, the J gene TRBJ1-1, with no clear D. The CDR3 consists of 15 residues. V lost 0 bases, J lost 0 bases, and 9 bases lay in between. The germline V gene encodes CDR1 SGHNT and CDR2 YYREEE (reference sequence). The CDR3 DNA reads as TGTGCCAGCAGCTTGGCACCAGGTATGAACACTGAAGCTTTCTTT. Protein sequence: CASSLAPGMNTEAFF.

The V call is TRBV30, the J call TRBJ1-1; D call uncertain. The germline gives CDR1 GTSNPN, CDR2 SVGIG (reference sequence). V was shortened by 0 bases and J by 6 bases, with 14 bases between the two germline ends. The CDR3 runs 14 residues. As DNA, the CDR3 is TGTGCCTGGAGTGTAAGTGTCGCGTTGGCTGAAGCTTTCTTT. Amino acids: CAWSVSVALAEAFF.

The chain combines TRBV5-1 with TRBJ1-2; D may be TRBD1 (6 bases). Germline-derived CDR1 and CDR2 are SGHRS and YFSETQ. The CDR3 totals 14 residues. Deletions cut 1 base from V and 8 bases from J, with 15 bases between. The CDR3 bases are TGCGCCAGCAGCTTGCGGCAACAGGGTGGCGGCTACACCTTC. It codes for CASSLRQQGGGYTF.

About this clone itself: The junction departs from the called germline gene at one end, perhaps through a read error. The V call is TRBV12-5, the J call TRBJ2-1; D is perhaps TRBD2 (6 bases). The CDR3 is 14 residues long. Germline CDR1 LGHNT, CDR2 FRNRAP. The CDR3: CASGRRLVYDEQFF. The CDR3 DNA reads TGTGCTAGTGGGCGAAGACTAGTCTACGATGAGCAGTTCTTC.

The chain joins TRBV29-1 to TRBJ1-1; D ambiguous. Trimming cost V 0 bases and J 3 bases, with 8 bases left between them. Germline V gene data show CDR1 as SQVTM and CDR2 as ANQGSEA. The CDR3 is 13 residues long. The CDR3 nucleotides read TGCAGCGTTGAAGACGCCACCTACACTGAAGCTTTCTTT. Translated: CSVEDATYTEAFF.